This TCR beta chain was documented in a study of shared clonotypes between healthy human individuals. The length of the CDR3 is 13 residues. V lost 4 bases and J lost 1, with 8 bases in between. Looked up from germline, CDR1 is LNHDA and CDR2 is SQIVND (reference sequence). This clone occurred once. It was CD45RO-negative cells, positively selected for CCR7, that made up naive CD8 cells, with terminally differentiated effector memory CD45RA+ cells excluded. Genomic DNA per cell subset filled all wells of several immunoSEQ plates. The protocol was immunoSEQ multiplex PCR, while the TCRdb copy is restricted to in-frame clones and leaves out a portion. Of hundreds of thousands of clones listed, 90% to 97% are singletons.

The receptor was derived from a young man in good health. This chain connects TRBV19 to TRBJ2-7; the D is unclear. The sequenced material came from naive CD8+ T cells sorted from blood. The CDR3 sequence is CASSRGISYEQYF. For the CDR3, the DNA is TGTGCCAGTAGTAGAGGAATTTCCTACGAGCAGTACTTC.